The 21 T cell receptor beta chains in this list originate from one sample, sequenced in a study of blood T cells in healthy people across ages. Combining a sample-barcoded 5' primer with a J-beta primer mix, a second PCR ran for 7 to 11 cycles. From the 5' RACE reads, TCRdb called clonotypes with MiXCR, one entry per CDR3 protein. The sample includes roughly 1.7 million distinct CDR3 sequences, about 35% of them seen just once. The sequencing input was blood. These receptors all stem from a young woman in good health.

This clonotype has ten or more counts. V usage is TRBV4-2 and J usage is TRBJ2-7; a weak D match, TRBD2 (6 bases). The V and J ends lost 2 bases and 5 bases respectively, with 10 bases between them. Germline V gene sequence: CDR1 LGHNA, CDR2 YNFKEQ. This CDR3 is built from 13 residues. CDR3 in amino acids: CASSQSGRDEQYF. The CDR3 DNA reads TGTGCCAGCAGCCAAAGCGGGCGGGACGAGCAGTACTTC.

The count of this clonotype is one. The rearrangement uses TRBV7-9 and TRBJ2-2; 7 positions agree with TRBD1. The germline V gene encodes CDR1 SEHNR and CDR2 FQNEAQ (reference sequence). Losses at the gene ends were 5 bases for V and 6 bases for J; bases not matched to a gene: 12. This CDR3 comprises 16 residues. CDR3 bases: TGTGCCAGCAGCCAAAGACAGGGTCCGAGGTCCGGGGAGCTGTTTTTT. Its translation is CASSQRQGPRSGELFF.

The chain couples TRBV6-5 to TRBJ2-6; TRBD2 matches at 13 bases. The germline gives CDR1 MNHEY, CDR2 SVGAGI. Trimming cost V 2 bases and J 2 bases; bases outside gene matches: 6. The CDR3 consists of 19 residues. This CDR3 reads CASSYSLGLAGAGANVLTF. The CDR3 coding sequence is TGTGCCAGCAGTTACAGCTTAGGACTAGCGGGAGCTGGGGCCAACGTCCTGACTTTC.

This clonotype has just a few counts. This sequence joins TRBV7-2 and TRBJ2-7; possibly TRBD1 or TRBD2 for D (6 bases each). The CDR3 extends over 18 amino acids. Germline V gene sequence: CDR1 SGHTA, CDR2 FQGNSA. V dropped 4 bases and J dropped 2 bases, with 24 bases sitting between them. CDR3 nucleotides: TGTGCCAGCAGCTACTTACCCGGGGGCGGGTCGCGGACCTACGAGCAGTACTTC. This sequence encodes CASSYLPGGGSRTYEQYF. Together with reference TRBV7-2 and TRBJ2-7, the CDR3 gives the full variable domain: GAGVSQSPSNKVTEKGKDVELRCDPISGHTALYWYRQSLGQGLEFLIYFQGNSAPDKSGLPSDRFSAERTGGSVSTLTIQRTQQEDSAVYLCASSYLPGGGSRTYEQYFGPGTRLTVT.

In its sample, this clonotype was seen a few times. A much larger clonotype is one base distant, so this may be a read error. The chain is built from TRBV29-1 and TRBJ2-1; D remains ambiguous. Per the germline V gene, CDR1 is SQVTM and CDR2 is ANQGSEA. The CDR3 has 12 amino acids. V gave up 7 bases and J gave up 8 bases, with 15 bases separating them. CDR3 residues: CSALRARYEQFF. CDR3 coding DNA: TGCAGCGCCCTGCGCGCGCGTTATGAGCAGTTCTTC.

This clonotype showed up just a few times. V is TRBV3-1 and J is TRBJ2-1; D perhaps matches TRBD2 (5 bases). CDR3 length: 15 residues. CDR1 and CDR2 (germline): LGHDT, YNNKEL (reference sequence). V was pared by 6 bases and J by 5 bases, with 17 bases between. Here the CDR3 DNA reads TGTGCCAGCAGTAGCGTCAGGTTTAAGAACAATGAGCAGTTCTTC. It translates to CASSSVRFKNNEQFF.

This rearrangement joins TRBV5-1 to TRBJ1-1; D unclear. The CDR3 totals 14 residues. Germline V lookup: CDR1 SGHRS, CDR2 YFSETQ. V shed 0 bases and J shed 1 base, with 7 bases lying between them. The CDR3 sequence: CASSLGPENTEAFF. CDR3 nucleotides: TGCGCCAGCAGCTTGGGCCCAGAGAACACTGAAGCTTTCTTT. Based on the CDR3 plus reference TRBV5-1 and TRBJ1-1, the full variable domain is KAGVTQTPRYLIKTRGQQVTLSCSPISGHRSVSWYQQTPGQGLQFLFEYFSETQRNKGNFPGRFSGRQFSNSRSEMNVSTLELGDSALYLCASSLGPENTEAFFGQGTRLTVV.

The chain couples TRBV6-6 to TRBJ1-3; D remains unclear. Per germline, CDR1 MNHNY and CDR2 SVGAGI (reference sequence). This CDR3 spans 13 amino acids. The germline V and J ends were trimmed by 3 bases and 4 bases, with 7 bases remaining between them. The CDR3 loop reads CASSYGEGNTIYF. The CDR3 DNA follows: TGTGCCAGCAGTTATGGGGAGGGAAACACCATATATTTT.

CDR3: CSVGVAFGGRNEQYF. In nucleotides, the CDR3 is TGCAGCGTTGGAGTAGCCTTTGGGGGGAGGAACGAGCAGTACTTC. The J gene is TRBJ2-7, the V gene TRBV29-1, with D tentatively TRBD2 (6 bases). V lost 4 bases to trimming and J lost 5 bases, with 21 bases between them. The germline V gene encodes CDR1 SQVTM and CDR2 ANQGSEA. This CDR3 has 15 amino acids.

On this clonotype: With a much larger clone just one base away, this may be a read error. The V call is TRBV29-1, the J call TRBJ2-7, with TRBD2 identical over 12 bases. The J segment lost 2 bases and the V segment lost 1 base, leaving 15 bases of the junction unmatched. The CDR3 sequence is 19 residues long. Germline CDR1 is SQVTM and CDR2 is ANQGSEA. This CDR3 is CSVEGNGQSGLAGTYEQYF. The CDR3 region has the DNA TGCAGCGTTGAAGGGAATGGACAGTCTGGACTAGCGGGAACCTACGAGCAGTACTTC.

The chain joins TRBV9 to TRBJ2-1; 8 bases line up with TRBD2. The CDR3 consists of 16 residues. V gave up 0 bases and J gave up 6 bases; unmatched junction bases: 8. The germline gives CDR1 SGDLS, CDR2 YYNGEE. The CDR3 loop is CASSVEDSGEGNEQFF. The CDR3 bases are TGTGCCAGCAGCGTAGAGGATAGCGGGGAGGGCAATGAGCAGTTCTTC.

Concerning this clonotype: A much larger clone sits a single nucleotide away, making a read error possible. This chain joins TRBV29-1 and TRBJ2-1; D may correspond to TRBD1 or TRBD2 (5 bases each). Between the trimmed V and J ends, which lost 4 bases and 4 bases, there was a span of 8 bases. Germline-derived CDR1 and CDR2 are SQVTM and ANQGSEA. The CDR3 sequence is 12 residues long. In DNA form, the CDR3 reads TGCAGCGTTGCGGGACCATACAATGAGCAGTTCTTC. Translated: CSVAGPYNEQFF.

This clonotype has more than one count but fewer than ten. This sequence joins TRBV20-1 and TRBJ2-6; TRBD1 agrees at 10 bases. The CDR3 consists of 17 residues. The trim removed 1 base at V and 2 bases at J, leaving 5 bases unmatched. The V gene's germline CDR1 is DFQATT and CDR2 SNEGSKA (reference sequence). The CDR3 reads CSARAGQGPAGANVLTF. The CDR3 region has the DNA TGCAGTGCTAGAGCGGGACAGGGGCCCGCTGGGGCCAACGTCCTGACTTTC.

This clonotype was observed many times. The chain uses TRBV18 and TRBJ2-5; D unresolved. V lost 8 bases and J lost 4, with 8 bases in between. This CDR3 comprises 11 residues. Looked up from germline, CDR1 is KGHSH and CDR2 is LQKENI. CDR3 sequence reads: CASSPRETQYF. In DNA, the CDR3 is TGTGCCAGCAGCCCCAGAGAGACCCAGTACTTC.

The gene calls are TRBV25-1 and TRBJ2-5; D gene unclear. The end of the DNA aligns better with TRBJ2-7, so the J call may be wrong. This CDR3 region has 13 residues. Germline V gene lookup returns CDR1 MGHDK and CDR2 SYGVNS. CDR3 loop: CVPEDFWHYEQYF. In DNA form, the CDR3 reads TGTGTCCCCGAAGACTTCTGGCACTACGAGCAGTACTTC.

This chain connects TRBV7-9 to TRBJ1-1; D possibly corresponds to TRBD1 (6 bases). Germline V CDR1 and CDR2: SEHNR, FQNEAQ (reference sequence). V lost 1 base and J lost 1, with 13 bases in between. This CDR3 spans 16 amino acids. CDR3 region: CASSLGSYRENTEAFF. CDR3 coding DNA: TGTGCCAGCAGCTTAGGTTCGTACAGGGAGAACACTGAAGCTTTCTTT. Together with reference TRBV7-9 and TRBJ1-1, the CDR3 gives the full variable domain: DTGVSQNPRHKITKRGQNVTFRCDPISEHNRLYWYRQTLGQGPEFLTYFQNEAQLEKSRLLSDRFSAERPKGSFSTLEIQRTEQGDSAMYLCASSLGSYRENTEAFFGQGTRLTVV.

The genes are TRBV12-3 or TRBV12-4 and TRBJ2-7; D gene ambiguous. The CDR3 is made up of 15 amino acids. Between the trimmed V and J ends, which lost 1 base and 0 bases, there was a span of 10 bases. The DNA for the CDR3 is TGTGCCAGCAGTTTAGAGACACAGAGCTCCTACGAGCAGTACTTC. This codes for CASSLETQSSYEQYF.

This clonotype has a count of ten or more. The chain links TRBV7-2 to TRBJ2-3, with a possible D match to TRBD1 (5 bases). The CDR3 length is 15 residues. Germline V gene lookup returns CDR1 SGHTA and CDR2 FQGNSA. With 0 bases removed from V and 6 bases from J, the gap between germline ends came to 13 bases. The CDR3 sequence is CASSLAFRDGDTQYF. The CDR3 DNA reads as TGTGCCAGCAGCTTAGCATTCAGGGATGGGGATACGCAGTATTTT. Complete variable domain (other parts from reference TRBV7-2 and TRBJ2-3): GAGVSQSPSNKVTEKGKDVELRCDPISGHTALYWYRQSLGQGLEFLIYFQGNSAPDKSGLPSDRFSAERTGGSVSTLTIQRTQQEDSAVYLCASSLAFRDGDTQYFGPGTRLTVL.

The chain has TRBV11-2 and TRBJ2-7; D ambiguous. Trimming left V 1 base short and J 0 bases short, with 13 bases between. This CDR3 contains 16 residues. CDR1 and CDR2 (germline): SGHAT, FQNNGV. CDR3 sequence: CASSLGLVSSSYEQYF. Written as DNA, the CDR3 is TGTGCCAGCAGCTTAGGTCTGGTGTCCAGCTCCTACGAGCAGTACTTC.

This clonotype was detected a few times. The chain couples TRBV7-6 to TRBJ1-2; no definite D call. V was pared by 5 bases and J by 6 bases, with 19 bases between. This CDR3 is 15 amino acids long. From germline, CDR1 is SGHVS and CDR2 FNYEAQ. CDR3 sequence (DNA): TGTGCCAGCAGCCCGTTGGGGATGTCGTTGGATGGCTACACCTTC. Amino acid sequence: CASSPLGMSLDGYTF.

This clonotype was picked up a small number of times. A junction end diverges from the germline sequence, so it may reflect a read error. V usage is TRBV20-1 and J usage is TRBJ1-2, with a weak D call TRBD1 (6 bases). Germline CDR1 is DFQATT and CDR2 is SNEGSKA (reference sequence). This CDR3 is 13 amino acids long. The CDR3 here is CSTREGGNYGYTF. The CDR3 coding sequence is TGCAGTACTAGGGAGGGGGGGAACTATGGCTACACCTTC.